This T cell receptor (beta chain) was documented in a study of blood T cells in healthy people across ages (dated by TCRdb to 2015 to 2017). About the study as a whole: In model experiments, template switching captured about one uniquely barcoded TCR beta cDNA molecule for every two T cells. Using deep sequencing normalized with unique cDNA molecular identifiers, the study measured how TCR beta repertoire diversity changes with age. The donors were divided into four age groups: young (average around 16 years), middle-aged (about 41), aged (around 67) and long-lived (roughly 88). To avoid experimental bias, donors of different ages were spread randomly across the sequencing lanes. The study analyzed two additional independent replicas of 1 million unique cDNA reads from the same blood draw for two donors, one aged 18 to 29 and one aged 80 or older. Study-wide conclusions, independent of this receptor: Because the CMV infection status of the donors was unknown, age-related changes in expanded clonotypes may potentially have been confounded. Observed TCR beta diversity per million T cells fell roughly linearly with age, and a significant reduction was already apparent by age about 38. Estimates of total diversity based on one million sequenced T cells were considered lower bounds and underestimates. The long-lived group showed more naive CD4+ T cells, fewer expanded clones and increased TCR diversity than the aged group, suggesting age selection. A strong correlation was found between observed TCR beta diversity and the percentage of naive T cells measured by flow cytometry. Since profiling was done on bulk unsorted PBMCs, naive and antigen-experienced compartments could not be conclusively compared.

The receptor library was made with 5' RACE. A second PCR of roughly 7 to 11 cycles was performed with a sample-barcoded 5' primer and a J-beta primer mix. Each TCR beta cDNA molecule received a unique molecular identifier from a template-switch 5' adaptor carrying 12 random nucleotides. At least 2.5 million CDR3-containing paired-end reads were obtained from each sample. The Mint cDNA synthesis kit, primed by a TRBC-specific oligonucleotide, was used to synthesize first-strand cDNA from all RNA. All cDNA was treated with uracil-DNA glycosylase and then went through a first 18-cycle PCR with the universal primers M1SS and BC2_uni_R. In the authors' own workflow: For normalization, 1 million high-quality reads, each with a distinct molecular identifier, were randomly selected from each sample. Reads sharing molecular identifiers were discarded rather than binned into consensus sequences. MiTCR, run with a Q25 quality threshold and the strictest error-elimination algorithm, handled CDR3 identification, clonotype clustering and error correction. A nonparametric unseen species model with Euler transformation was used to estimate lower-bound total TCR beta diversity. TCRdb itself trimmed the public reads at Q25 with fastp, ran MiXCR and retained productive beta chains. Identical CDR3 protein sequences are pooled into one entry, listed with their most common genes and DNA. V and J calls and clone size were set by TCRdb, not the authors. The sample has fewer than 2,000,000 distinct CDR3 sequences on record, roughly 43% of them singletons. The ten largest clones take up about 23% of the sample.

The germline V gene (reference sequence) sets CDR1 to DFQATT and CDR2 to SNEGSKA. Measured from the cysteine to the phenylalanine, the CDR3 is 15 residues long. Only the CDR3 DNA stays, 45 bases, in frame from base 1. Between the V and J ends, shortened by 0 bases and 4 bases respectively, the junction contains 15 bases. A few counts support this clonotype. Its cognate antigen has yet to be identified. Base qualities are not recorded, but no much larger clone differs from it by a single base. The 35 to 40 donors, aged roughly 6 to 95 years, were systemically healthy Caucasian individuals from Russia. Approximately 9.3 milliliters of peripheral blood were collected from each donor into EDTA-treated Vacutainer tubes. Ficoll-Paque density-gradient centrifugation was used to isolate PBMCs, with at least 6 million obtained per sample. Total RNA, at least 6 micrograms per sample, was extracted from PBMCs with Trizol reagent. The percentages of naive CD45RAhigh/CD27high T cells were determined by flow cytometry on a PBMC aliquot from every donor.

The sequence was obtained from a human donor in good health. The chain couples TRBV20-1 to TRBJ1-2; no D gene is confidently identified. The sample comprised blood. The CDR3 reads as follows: CSARDPGKLSYGYTF. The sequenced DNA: TGCAGTGCTAGAGATCCCGGGAAGCTCAGCTATGGCTACACCTTC.